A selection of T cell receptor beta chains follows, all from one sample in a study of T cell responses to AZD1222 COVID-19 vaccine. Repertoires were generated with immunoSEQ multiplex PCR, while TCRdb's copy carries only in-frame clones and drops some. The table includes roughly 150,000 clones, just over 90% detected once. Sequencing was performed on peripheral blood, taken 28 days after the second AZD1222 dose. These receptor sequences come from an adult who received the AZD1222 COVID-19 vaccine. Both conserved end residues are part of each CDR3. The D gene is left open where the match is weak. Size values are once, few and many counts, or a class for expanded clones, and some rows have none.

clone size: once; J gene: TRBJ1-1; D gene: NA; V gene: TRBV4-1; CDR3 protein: CASSLGRGDTEAFF; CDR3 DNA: TGCGCCAGCAGCCTAGGACGAGGGGACACTGAAGCTTTCTTT
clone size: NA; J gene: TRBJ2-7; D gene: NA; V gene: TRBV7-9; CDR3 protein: CASSFSNSHEQYF; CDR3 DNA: TGTGCCAGCAGCTTCAGTAACAGCCACGAGCAGTACTTC
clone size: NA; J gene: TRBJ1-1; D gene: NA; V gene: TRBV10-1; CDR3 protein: CASSFGRETEAFF; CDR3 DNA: TGCGCCAGCAGTTTCGGCAGGGAAACTGAAGCTTTCTTT
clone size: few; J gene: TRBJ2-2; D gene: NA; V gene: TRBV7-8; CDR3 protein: CASSPGSWTTGELFF; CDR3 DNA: TGTGCCAGCAGTCCCGGTTCCTGGACCACCGGGGAGCTGTTTTTT
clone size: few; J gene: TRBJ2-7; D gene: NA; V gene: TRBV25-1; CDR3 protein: CASSEGTVYEQYF; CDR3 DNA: TGTGCCAGCAGTGAGGGCACGGTCTACGAGCAGTACTTC
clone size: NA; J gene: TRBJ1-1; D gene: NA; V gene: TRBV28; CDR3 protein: CASGGGEGVEAFF; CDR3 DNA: TGTGCCAGCGGAGGGGGGGAAGGGGTTGAAGCTTTCTTT
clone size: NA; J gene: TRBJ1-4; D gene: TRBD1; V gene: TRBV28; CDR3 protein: CASRTIRDRGLKTNEKLFF; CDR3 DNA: TGTGCCAGCAGAACCATCCGGGACAGGGGGCTTAAAACTAATGAAAAACTGTTTTTT
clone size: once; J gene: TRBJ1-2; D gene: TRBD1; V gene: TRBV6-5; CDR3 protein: CASSLDRVYGYTF; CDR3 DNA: TGTGCCAGCAGTCTAGACAGGGTCTATGGCTACACCTTC
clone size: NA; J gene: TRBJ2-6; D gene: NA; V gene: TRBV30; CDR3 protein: CAWNTAGANVLTF; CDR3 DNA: TGTGCCTGGAATACAGCTGGGGCCAACGTCCTGACTTTC
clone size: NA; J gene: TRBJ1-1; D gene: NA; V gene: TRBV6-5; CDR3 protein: CASSTSYRNTEAFF; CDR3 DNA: TGTGCCAGCAGTACCTCTTACAGGAACACTGAAGCTTTCTTT
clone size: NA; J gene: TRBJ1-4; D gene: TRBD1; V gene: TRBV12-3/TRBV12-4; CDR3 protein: CASRETGSEKLFF; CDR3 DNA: TGTGCCAGCAGAGAGACAGGGTCCGAAAAACTGTTTTTT
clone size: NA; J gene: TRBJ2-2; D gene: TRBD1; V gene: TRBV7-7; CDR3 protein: CASSPGTGNTGELFF; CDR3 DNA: TGTGCTAGCAGCCCCGGGACAGGGAACACCGGGGAGCTGTTTTTT
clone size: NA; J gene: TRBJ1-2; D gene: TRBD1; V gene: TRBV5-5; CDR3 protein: CASSVDRGYGYTF; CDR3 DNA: TGTGCCAGCAGCGTGGACAGGGGCTATGGCTACACCTTC
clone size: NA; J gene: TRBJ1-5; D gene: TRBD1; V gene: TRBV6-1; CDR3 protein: CASSEEGAPNQPQHF; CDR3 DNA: TGTGCCAGCAGTGAAGAGGGGGCGCCCAATCAGCCCCAGCATTTT
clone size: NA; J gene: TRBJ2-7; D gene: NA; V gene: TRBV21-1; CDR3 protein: CASSKKQRIEVRRGREQYF; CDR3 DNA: TGTGCCAGCAGCAAGAAGCAAAGGATTGAAGTTAGGAGGGGACGGGAGCAGTACTTC
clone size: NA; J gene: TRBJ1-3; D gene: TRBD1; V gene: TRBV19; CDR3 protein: CASSLGTAGNTIYF; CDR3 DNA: TGTGCCAGTAGCCTCGGGACAGCTGGAAACACCATATATTTT
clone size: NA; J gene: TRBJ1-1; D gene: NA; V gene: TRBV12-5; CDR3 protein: CASGLRGGTEAFF; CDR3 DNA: TGTGCTAGTGGTTTGAGAGGGGGCACTGAAGCTTTCTTT
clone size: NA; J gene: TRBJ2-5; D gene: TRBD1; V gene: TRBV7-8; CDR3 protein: CASSLVRGRETQYF; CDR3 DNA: TGTGCCAGCAGCTTAGTCAGGGGGCGAGAGACCCAGTACTTC
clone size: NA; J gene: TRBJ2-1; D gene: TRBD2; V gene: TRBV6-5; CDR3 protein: CASRAGEAYNEQFF; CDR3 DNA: TGTGCCAGCCGAGCGGGGGAGGCCTACAATGAGCAGTTCTTC
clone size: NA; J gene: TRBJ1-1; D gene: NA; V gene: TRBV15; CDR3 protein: CATSRGVGTPHTEAFF; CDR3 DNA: TGTGCCACCAGCAGAGGGGTAGGGACACCACACACTGAAGCTTTCTTT
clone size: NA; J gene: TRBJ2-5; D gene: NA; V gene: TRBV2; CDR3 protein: CASSESQPLQETQYF; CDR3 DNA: TGTGCCAGCAGTGAATCACAGCCTCTCCAAGAGACCCAGTACTTC
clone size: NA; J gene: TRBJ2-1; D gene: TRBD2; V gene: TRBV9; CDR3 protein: CASSPGGAYNEQFF; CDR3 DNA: TGTGCCAGCAGCCCGGGGGGGGCCTACAATGAGCAGTTCTTC
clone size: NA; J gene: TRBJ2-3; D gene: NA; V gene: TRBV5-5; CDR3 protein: CASRLDVPTDTQYF; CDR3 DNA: TGTGCCAGCAGGTTGGACGTACCCACAGATACGCAGTATTTT
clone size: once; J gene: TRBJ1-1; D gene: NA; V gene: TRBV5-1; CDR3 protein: CASSLDGTEAFF; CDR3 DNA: TGCGCCAGCAGCTTGGACGGGACTGAAGCTTTCTTT
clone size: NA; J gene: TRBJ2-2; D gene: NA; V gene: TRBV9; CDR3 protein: CASSVEWGENTGELFF; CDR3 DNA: TGTGCCAGCAGCGTAGAATGGGGTGAGAACACCGGGGAGCTGTTTTTT
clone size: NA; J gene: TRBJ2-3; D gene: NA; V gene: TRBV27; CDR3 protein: CASSLEGDLDTQYF; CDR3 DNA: TGTGCCAGCAGTTTAGAAGGGGATCTGGATACGCAGTATTTT
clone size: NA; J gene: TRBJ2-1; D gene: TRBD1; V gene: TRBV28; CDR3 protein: CASSVIPWDRGMVF; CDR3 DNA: TGTGCCAGCAGTGTCATACCCTGGGACAGGGGCATGGTCTTC
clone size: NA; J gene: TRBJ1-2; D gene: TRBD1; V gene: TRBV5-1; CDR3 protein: CASSAGQGNGYTF; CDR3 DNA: TGCGCCAGCAGCGCCGGACAGGGAAATGGCTACACCTTC
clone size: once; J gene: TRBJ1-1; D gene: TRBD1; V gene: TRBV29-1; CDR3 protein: CSGIRGRGTEAFF; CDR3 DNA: TGCAGCGGTATCAGGGGGCGAGGGACTGAAGCTTTCTTT
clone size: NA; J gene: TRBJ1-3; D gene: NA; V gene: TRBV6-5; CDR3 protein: CASSSRGRRGNTIYF; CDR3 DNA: TGTGCCAGCAGCTCTAGGGGAAGACGCGGAAACACCATATATTTT
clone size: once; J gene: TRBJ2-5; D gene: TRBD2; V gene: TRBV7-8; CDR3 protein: CASSPLLAGVPQETQYF; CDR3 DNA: TGTGCCAGCAGCCCCTTACTAGCGGGGGTTCCACAAGAGACCCAGTACTTC
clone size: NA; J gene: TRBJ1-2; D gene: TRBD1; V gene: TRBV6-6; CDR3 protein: CASSYPQGTKNYGYTF; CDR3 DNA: TGTGCCAGCAGTTACCCACAGGGGACTAAGAACTATGGCTACACCTTC
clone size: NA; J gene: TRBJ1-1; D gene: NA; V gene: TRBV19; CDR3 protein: CASSRTGITEAFF; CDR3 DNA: TGTGCCAGTAGTCGAACAGGGATCACTGAAGCTTTCTTT
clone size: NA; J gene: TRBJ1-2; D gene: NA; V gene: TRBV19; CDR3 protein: CASHTGYGYTF; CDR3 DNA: TGTGCCAGTCATACAGGTTATGGCTACACCTTC
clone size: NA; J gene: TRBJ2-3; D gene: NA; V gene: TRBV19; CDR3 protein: CASSRSPGASTDTQYF; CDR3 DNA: TGTGCCAGTAGTAGATCCCCCGGAGCTAGCACAGATACGCAGTATTTT
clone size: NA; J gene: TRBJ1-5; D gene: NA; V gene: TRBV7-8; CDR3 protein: CASSFGSHQPQHF; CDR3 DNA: TGTGCCAGCAGCTTCGGCTCCCACCAGCCCCAGCATTTT
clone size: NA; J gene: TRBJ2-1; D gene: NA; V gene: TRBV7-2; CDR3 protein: CASSLDGSSYNEQFF; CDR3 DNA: TGTGCCAGCAGCTTGGACGGGAGCTCCTACAATGAGCAGTTCTTC
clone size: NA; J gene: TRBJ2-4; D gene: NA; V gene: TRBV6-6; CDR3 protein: CASRGQGKNIQYF; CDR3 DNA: TGTGCCAGCCGGGGGCAGGGGAAAAACATTCAGTACTTC
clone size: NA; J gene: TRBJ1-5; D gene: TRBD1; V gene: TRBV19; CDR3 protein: CASSKRQGVIAQPQHF; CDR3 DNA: TGTGCCAGTAGCAAGAGACAGGGGGTAATCGCTCAGCCCCAGCATTTT
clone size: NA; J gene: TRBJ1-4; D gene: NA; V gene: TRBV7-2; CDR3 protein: CASSLVTGANEKLFF; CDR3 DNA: TGTGCCAGCAGCTTAGTCACCGGGGCAAATGAAAAACTGTTTTTT